This TCR beta chain is from a study of regulatory T cells in long-lasting Graves disease. Building the TCR beta libraries relied on iRepertoire HTBI primers, and CDR3 regions underwent Arm-PCR. TCRdb itself ran the multiplex PCR reads through MiXCR, one entry per CDR3 protein. The sample shows 450,000 to 600,000 distinct CDR3 sequences, about a sixth of them seen only once. The time point denotes: newly diagnosed GD, antithyroid drugs for less than 3 months. PBMC RNA was the source of the TCR library. This clonotype has at least ten counts. The germline V and J ends were trimmed by 1 base and 5 bases, with 12 bases remaining between them. The CDR3 is made up of 15 amino acids. The germline gives CDR1 MDHEN, CDR2 SYDVKM. The sample also formed part of further work on T cells in Graves' hyperthyroidism and ophthalmopathy. That report notes: Hyperthyroidism of Graves' type that showed no ophthalmopathy progression within 18 months was stable. Hyperthyroidism patients were newly diagnosed, had disease duration under 2 months, and were aged 18 to 65 years.

This TCR was sampled from a man aged 35 to 55 with Graves disease. This chain connects TRBV28 to TRBJ1-3; D is unclear. The sequences come from peripheral blood mononuclear cells (PBMCs), collected at new diagnosis, from a patient treated with antithyroid drugs. CDR3 region: CASSLFSVGRNTIYF. The CDR3 nucleotides are TGTGCCAGCAGTTTATTTTCGGTTGGGAGAAACACCATATATTTT.